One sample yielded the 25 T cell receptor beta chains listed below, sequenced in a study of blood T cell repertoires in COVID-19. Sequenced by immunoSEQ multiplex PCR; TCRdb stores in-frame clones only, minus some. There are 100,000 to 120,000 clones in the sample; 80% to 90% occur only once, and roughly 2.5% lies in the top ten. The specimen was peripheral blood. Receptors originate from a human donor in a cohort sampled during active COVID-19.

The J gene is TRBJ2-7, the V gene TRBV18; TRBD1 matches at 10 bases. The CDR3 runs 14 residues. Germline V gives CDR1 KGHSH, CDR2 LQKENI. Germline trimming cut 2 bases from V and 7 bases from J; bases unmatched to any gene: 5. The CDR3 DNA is TGTGCCAGCTCACCAAGACAGGGGGCCGGGGAGCAGTACTTC. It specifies CASSPRQGAGEQYF.

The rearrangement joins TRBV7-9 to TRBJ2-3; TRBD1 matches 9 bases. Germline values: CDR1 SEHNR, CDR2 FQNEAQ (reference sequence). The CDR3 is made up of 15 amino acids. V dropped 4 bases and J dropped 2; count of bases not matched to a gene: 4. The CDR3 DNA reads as TGTGCCAGCAGCTCTGACAGGGGGTCCACAGATACGCAGTATTTT. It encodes CASSSDRGSTDTQYF.

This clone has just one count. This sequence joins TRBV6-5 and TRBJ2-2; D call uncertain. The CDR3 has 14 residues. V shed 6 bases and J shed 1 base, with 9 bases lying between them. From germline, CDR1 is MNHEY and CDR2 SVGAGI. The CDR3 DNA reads TGTGCCAGCAGAACCGCGAAGAACACCGGGGAGCTGTTTTTT. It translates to CASRTAKNTGELFF.

The CDR3 loop is CASSLNSGGSGELFF. DNA for the CDR3: TGTGCCAGCAGCTTAAACAGCGGGGGGTCCGGGGAGCTGTTTTTT. The chain joins TRBV7-9 to TRBJ2-2; 9 bases map to TRBD2. J gave up 6 bases and V 2 bases, and 4 bases lay outside the gene matches. Germline V gives CDR1 SEHNR, CDR2 FQNEAQ (reference sequence). The CDR3 consists of 15 residues. The whole variable domain, filled in from reference TRBV7-9 and TRBJ2-2, reads DTGVSQNPRHKITKRGQNVTFRCDPISEHNRLYWYRQTLGQGPEFLTYFQNEAQLEKSRLLSDRFSAERPKGSFSTLEIQRTEQGDSAMYLCASSLNSGGSGELFFGEGSRLTVL.

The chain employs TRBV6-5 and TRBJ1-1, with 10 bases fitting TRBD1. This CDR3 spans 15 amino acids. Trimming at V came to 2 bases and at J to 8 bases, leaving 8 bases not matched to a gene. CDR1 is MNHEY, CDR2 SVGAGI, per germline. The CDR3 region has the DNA TGTGCCAGCAGTTACCGACCGGGACAGGGGCTGGAAGCTTTCTTT. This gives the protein CASSYRPGQGLEAFF.

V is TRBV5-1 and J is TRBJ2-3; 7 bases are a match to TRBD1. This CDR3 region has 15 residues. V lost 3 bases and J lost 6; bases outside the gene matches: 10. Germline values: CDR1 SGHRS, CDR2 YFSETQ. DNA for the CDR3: TGCGCCAGCAGCTCCAGGGGGTACCCTCAGGATACGCAGTATTTT. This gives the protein CASSSRGYPQDTQYF.

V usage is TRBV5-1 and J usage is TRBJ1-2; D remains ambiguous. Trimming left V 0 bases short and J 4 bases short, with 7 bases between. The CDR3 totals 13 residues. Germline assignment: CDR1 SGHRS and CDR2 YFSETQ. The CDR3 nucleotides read TGCGCCAGCAGCTTGGAAGAGGGCTATGGCTACACCTTC. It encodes CASSLEEGYGYTF.

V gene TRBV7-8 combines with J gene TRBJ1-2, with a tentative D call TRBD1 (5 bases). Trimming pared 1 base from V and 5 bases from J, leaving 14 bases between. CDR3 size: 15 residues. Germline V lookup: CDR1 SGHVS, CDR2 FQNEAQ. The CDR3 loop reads CASSLGPGLQYGYTF. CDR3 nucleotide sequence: TGTGCCAGCAGCTTAGGGCCGGGACTCCAATATGGCTACACCTTC.

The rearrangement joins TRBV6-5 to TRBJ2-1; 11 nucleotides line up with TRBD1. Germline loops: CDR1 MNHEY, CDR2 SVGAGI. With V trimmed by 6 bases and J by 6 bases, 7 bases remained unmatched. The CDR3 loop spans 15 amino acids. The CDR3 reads CASSGDRGWINEQFF. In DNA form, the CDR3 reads TGTGCCAGCAGCGGGGACAGGGGGTGGATCAATGAGCAGTTCTTC.

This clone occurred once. CDR3 protein: CASSFGRINQPQHF. The CDR3 DNA reads as TGTGCCAGCAGTTTTGGCCGTATTAATCAGCCCCAGCATTTT. The rearrangement joins TRBV27 to TRBJ1-5, with D uncertain. V lost 3 bases and J 4 bases, leaving 10 bases between the germline ends. This CDR3 contains 14 residues. In germline, CDR1 is MNHEY, CDR2 SMNVEV (reference sequence).

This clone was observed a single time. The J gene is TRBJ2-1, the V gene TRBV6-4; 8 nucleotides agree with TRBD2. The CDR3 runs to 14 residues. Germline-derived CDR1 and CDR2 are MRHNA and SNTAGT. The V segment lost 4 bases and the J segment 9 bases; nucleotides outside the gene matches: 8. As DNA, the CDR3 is TGTGCCAGCAGTGTGAGCGGGAGAAAGTTTGAGCAGTTCTTC. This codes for CASSVSGRKFEQFF.

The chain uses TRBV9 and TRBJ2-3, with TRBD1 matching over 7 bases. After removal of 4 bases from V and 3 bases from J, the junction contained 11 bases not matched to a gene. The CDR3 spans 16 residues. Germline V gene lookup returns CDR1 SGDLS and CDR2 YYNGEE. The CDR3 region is CASSLGYGTATDTQYF. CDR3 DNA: TGTGCCAGCAGCCTAGGATACGGGACAGCAACAGATACGCAGTATTTT.

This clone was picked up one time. Here the CDR3 reads CASSVAGTGYADTQYF. The CDR3 DNA sequence: TGTGCCAGCAGCGTTGCCGGGACAGGGTACGCAGATACGCAGTATTTT. The chain couples TRBV11-2 to TRBJ2-3, with 9 bases identical to TRBD1. The germline V gene encodes CDR1 SGHAT and CDR2 FQNNGV. The CDR3 runs 16 residues. After removal of 5 bases from V and 4 bases from J, the junction contained 10 bases not matched to a gene. Variable domain in full (rest from reference TRBV11-2 and TRBJ2-3): EAGVAQSPRYKIIEKRQSVAFWCNPISGHATLYWYQQILGQGPKLLIQFQNNGVVDDSQLPKDRFSAERLKGVDSTLKIQPAKLEDSAVYLCASSVAGTGYADTQYFGPGTRLTVL.

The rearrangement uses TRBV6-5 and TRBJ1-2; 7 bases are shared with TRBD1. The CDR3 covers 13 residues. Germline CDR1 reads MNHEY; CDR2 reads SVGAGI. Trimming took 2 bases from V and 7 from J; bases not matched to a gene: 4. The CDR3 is CASSYGQDSGYTF. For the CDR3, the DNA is TGTGCCAGCAGTTACGGACAGGACTCTGGCTACACCTTC.

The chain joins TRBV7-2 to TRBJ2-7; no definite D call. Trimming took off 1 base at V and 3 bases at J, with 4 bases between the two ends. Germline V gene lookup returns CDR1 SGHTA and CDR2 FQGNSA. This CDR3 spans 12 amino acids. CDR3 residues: CASSLEHYEQYF. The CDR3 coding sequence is TGTGCCAGCAGCTTAGAACACTACGAGCAGTACTTC.

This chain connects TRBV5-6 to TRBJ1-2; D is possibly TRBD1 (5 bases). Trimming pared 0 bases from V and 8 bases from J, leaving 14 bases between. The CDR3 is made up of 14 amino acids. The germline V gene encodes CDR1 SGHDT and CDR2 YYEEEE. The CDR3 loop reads CASSLVQAMGGYTF. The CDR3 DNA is TGTGCCAGCAGCTTGGTACAGGCAATGGGGGGCTACACCTTC.

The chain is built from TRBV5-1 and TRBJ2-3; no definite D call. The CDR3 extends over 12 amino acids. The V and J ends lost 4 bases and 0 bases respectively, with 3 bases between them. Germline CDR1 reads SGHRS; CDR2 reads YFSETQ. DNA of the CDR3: TGCGCCAGCAGCCAGAGCACAGATACGCAGTATTTT. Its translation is CASSQSTDTQYF. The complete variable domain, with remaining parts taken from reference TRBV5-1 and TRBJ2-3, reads KAGVTQTPRYLIKTRGQQVTLSCSPISGHRSVSWYQQTPGQGLQFLFEYFSETQRNKGNFPGRFSGRQFSNSRSEMNVSTLELGDSALYLCASSQSTDTQYFGPGTRLTVL.

The CDR3 sequence is CASSIAGGVTDTQYF. The CDR3 nucleotides are TGTGCCAGTAGTATAGCGGGGGGCGTCACAGATACGCAGTATTTT. The J gene is TRBJ2-3, the V gene TRBV19; D possibly corresponds to TRBD2 (7 bases). Per the germline V gene, CDR1 is LNHDA and CDR2 is SQIVND (reference sequence). This CDR3 contains 15 residues. Trimming stripped 1 base from V and 2 bases from J, with 10 bases between. The variable domain in full, with the rest retrieved from reference TRBV19 and TRBJ2-3, is DGGITQSPKYLFRKEGQNVTLSCEQNLNHDAMYWYRQDPGQGLRLIYYSQIVNDFQKGDIAEGYSVSREKKESFPLTVTSAQKNPTAFYLCASSIAGGVTDTQYFGPGTRLTVL.

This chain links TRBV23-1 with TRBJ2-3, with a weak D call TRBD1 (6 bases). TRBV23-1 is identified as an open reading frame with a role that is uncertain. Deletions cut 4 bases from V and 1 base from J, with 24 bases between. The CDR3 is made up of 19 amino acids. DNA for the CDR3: TGCGCCAGCAGTCCAAACGCTACAGGGTGTGGGGTTGGCACAGATACGCAGTATTTT. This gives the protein CASSPNATGCGVGTDTQYF.

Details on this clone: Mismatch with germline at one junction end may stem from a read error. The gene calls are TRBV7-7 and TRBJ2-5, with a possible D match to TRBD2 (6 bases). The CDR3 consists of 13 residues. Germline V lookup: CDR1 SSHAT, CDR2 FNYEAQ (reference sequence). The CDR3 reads CASSSGTRETQYF. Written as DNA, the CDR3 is TGTGCTAGCAGCTCCGGGACTCGAGAGACCCAGTACTTC.

CDR3 residues: CASSLGQNFYEQYF. DNA for the CDR3: TGTGCCAGCAGCTTGGGACAGAACTTCTACGAGCAGTACTTC. J is TRBJ2-7 and V is TRBV7-9; 7 nucleotides match TRBD1. This CDR3 is built from 14 residues. Per germline, CDR1 SEHNR and CDR2 FQNEAQ (reference sequence). V shed 3 bases and J 3 bases; nucleotides not matched to a gene: 5.

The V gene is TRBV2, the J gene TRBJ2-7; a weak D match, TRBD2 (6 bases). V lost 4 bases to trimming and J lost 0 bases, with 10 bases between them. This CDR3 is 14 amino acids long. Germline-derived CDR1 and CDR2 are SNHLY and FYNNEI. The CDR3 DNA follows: TGTGCCAGCAGTGCGTACGGGAGCTCCTACGAGCAGTACTTC. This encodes CASSAYGSSYEQYF.

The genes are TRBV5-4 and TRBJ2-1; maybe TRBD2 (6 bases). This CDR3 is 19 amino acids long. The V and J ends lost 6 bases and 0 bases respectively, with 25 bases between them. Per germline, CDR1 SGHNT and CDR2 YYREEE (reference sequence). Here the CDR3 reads CASTIALVAGLSSYNEQFF. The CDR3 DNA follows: TGTGCCAGCACCATCGCGTTAGTTGCGGGATTAAGCTCCTACAATGAGCAGTTCTTC. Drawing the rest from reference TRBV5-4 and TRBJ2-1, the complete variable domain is ETGVTQSPTHLIKTRGQQVTLRCSSQSGHNTVSWYQQALGQGPQFIFQYYREEENGRGNFPPRFSGLQFPNYSSELNVNALELDDSALYLCASTIALVAGLSSYNEQFFGPGTRLTVL.

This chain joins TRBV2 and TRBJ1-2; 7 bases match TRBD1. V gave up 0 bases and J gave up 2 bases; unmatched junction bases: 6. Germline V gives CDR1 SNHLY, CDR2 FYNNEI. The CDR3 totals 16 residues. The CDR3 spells CASSEASLTGNYGYTF. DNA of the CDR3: TGTGCCAGCAGTGAAGCCTCCCTGACAGGGAACTATGGCTACACCTTC.

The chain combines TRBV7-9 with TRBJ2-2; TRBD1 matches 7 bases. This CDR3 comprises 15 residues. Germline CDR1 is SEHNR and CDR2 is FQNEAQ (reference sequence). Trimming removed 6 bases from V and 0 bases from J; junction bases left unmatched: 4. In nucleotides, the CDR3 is TGTGCCAGCAGGCCTGGGACAGCGAACACCGGGGAGCTGTTTTTT. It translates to CASRPGTANTGELFF.